The 20 T cell receptor beta chains presented below share a single source sample, sequenced in a study of T cells in Graves' hyperthyroidism and ophthalmopathy. Template material for amplifying TCR beta CDR3 regions consisted of RNA transcripts. A set of HTBI primers served as the primers for a first-round RT-PCR of the TCR CDR3. MiXCR, applied by TCRdb to the multiplex PCR reads, yields one record per CDR3 protein. The sample records under 350,000 distinct CDR3 sequences, approximately 13% being singletons. The sequencing sample was made of blood. The receptors originated from a woman aged 40 to 55 with Graves' ophthalmopathy.

In its sample, this clonotype was seen a few times. V is TRBV14 and J is TRBJ2-3; D possibly corresponds to TRBD2 (5 bases). The germline V gene encodes CDR1 SGHDN and CDR2 FVKESK. The CDR3 runs to 17 residues. Trimming left V 4 bases short and J 0 bases short, with 17 bases between. This CDR3 reads CASSRSLGVRSTDTQYF. For the CDR3, the DNA is TGTGCCAGCAGCCGCAGCCTGGGAGTCCGAAGCACAGATACGCAGTATTTT. The whole variable domain, filled in from reference TRBV14 and TRBJ2-3, reads EAGVTQFPSHSVIEKGQTVTLRCDPISGHDNLYWYRRVMGKEIKFLLHFVKESKQDESGMPNNRFLAERTGGTYSTLKVQPAELEDSGVYFCASSRSLGVRSTDTQYFGPGTRLTVL.

This clonotype came up many times. In DNA form, the CDR3 reads TGTGCCAGCAGCTTTTTTCTAGCGGGGGGACAAGAGACCCAGTACTTC. Protein product: CASSFFLAGGQETQYF. The V call is TRBV11-2, the J call TRBJ2-5, with TRBD2 identical over 11 bases. Germline V gene sequence: CDR1 SGHAT, CDR2 FQNNGV. Trimming at V came to 3 bases and at J to 2 bases, leaving 5 bases not matched to a gene. The CDR3 has 16 amino acids.

There are many counts of this clonotype. The chain carries TRBV20-1 and TRBJ1-2; D is perhaps TRBD1 (5 bases). Between the trimmed V and J ends, which lost 3 bases and 1 base, there was a span of 12 bases. The length of the CDR3 is 14 residues. Germline CDR1 reads DFQATT; CDR2 reads SNEGSKA (reference sequence). This CDR3 is CSASLRGFNYGYTF. CDR3 in DNA: TGCAGTGCTAGTCTTAGGGGATTTAACTATGGCTACACCTTC.

This chain uses TRBV20-1 with TRBJ2-7; 10 nucleotides match TRBD2. Germline CDR1 DFQATT, CDR2 SNEGSKA (reference sequence). This CDR3 has 16 residues. The junction had 11 bases not matched to a gene; V was cut back by 4 bases and J by 2 bases. Written as DNA, the CDR3 is TGCAGTGCTAACATAGAAGCGGGAGGGACAGCCTACGAGCAGTACTTC. Amino acid sequence: CSANIEAGGTAYEQYF.

This clonotype came up many times. The rearrangement links TRBV6-1 to TRBJ2-7, with 7 bases aligning to TRBD1. The ends lost 6 bases at V and 6 bases at J; junction bases unmatched: 8. The CDR3 has 13 amino acids. Germline V gives CDR1 MNHNS, CDR2 SASEGT. CDR3 nucleotide sequence: TGTGCCAGCAGATATGACAGGGCAGGCGAGCAGTACTTC. It encodes CASRYDRAGEQYF.

This clonotype was recorded at least ten times. The CDR3 DNA reads TGCAGCGTTGTACGAGAGAGGGGATACAATGAGCAGTTCTTC. Translated: CSVVRERGYNEQFF. The rearrangement links TRBV29-1 to TRBJ2-1; either TRBD1 or TRBD2 may supply D (5 bases each). Trimming removed 4 bases at V and 4 bases at J, with 14 bases between. Germline V gives CDR1 SQVTM, CDR2 ANQGSEA. This CDR3 has 14 amino acids.

The sample holds a few counts of this clonotype. The chain joins TRBV4-2 to TRBJ1-1; 8 positions agree with TRBD1. The CDR3 totals 16 residues. The germline CDR1 and CDR2 sequences are LGHNA and YNFKEQ. Trimming at V came to 0 bases and at J to 6 bases, leaving 9 bases not matched to a gene. The CDR3 reads CASSQDRSGGWSEAFF. Written as DNA, the CDR3 is TGTGCCAGCAGCCAAGACCGGTCAGGGGGCTGGTCTGAAGCTTTCTTT.

This clonotype was observed at least ten times. The gene calls are TRBV27 and TRBJ2-6; D not certain. Germline V gene lookup returns CDR1 MNHEY and CDR2 SMNVEV (reference sequence). Trimming left V 6 bases short and J 0 bases short, with 12 bases between. CDR3 length: 16 residues. The CDR3 loop is CASSPSDYSGANVLTF. In DNA, the CDR3 is TGTGCCAGCAGCCCGAGTGATTACTCTGGGGCCAACGTCCTGACTTTC.

J is TRBJ1-3 and V is TRBV2; D is unresolved. This CDR3 has 17 residues. Looked up from germline, CDR1 is SNHLY and CDR2 is FYNNEI. Trimming took off 7 bases at V and 0 bases at J, with 19 bases between the two ends. CDR3 DNA: TGTGCCAGCACCTTCTACCCAGGACCGGTCTCTGGAAACACCATATATTTT. The encoded protein is CASTFYPGPVSGNTIYF.

At least ten counts were recorded for this clonotype. The chain combines TRBV5-1 with TRBJ2-1, with TRBD2 matching over 11 bases. Germline CDR1 and CDR2: SGHRS and YFSETQ. Trimming took 5 bases from V and 8 from J; bases not matched to a gene: 3. This CDR3 is built from 13 residues. CDR3 protein: CASRVAGGHEQFF. CDR3 in DNA: TGCGCCAGCAGGGTAGCGGGGGGGCATGAGCAGTTCTTC.

This clonotype was detected ten times or more. The CDR3 here is CASSLGRTGDTQYF. For the CDR3, the DNA is TGTGCCAGCAGCTTAGGAAGGACAGGCGATACGCAGTATTTT. The V gene is TRBV7-9, the J gene TRBJ2-3, with 7 bases that match TRBD1. V shed 1 base, J shed 6 bases, and the junction held 4 bases outside the gene matches. Germline-derived CDR1 and CDR2 are SEHNR and FQNEAQ (reference sequence). The CDR3 contains 14 residues.

This clonotype was picked up many times. The chain uses TRBV18 and TRBJ2-1; 9 nucleotides line up with TRBD2. The CDR3 extends over 14 amino acids. Looked up from germline, CDR1 is KGHSH and CDR2 is LQKENI. V shed 5 bases and J 6 bases; nucleotides not matched to a gene: 5. CDR3 sequence (DNA): TGTGCCAGCTCATCAGGACTAGCGAGCAATGAGCAGTTCTTC. Its protein product is CASSSGLASNEQFF.

This clonotype has just a few counts. This chain connects TRBV28 to TRBJ2-5; perhaps TRBD2 as D (5 bases). The V gene's germline CDR1 is MDHEN and CDR2 SYDVKM. Trimming removed 2 bases at V and 5 bases at J, with 9 bases between. The CDR3 consists of 13 residues. In nucleotides, the CDR3 is TGTGCCAGCAGTTTAGGCACTAGGGAGACCCAGTACTTC. Its translation: CASSLGTRETQYF.

DNA for the CDR3: TGTGCCAGTAGTATAAAAATCGGACGAGCAATCTCTGGAAACACCATATATTTT. Its protein is CASSIKIGRAISGNTIYF. This chain links TRBV19 with TRBJ1-3; D gene unclear. The CDR3 has 18 residues. V lost 2 bases and J 0 bases, leaving 17 bases between the germline ends. Germline assignment: CDR1 LNHDA and CDR2 SQIVND (reference sequence).

The table lists this clonotype with many counts. The rearrangement joins TRBV5-6 to TRBJ1-1; no reliable D call. The CDR3 length is 13 residues. Per the germline V gene, CDR1 is SGHDT and CDR2 is YYEEEE. The ends were cut back, 0 bases at V and 3 bases at J, with 6 bases in the middle. The CDR3 sequence: CASSLVRDTEAFF. CDR3 bases: TGTGCCAGCAGCTTGGTTCGGGACACTGAAGCTTTCTTT. The full variable domain, its missing parts supplied by reference TRBV5-6 and TRBJ1-1, is DAGVTQSPTHLIKTRGQQVTLRCSPKSGHDTVSWYQQALGQGPQFIFQYYEEEERQRGNFPDRFSGHQFPNYSSELNVNALLLGDSALYLCASSLVRDTEAFFGQGTRLTVV.

This clonotype was recorded many times. V and J are TRBV7-2 and TRBJ2-1; 14 bases are shared with TRBD2. Germline V gives CDR1 SGHTA, CDR2 FQGNSA. This CDR3 contains 16 residues. V was pared by 5 bases and J by 8 bases, with 8 bases of the junction left unmatched. CDR3 nucleotides: TGTGCCAGCAGCCAAGGGACTAGCGGGGGTATCTATGAGCAGTTCTTC. It specifies CASSQGTSGGIYEQFF.

In this sample, this clonotype turned up many times. Written as DNA, the CDR3 is TGCAGTGCTAGAGAGGGACAGGGTGGCTTCTACGAGCAGTACTTC. The encoded protein is CSAREGQGGFYEQYF. This sequence joins TRBV20-1 and TRBJ2-7; 9 nucleotides align to TRBD1. Trimming cost V 0 bases and J 3 bases; bases outside gene matches: 6. The CDR3 consists of 15 residues. Germline V gene data show CDR1 as DFQATT and CDR2 as SNEGSKA (reference sequence).

This clonotype was found many times. In nucleotides, the CDR3 is TGTGCCAGCAGTTTAGAGTTCCGGGGCCGATACAATGAGCAGTTCTTC. Its protein is CASSLEFRGRYNEQFF. The chain joins TRBV12-3 or TRBV12-4 to TRBJ2-1; either TRBD1 or TRBD2 may supply D (5 bases each). This CDR3 has 16 residues. V was shortened by 1 base and J by 4 bases, with 14 bases between the two germline ends.

This clonotype has a handful of counts. V gene TRBV5-1 combines with J gene TRBJ2-2, with 8 bases matching TRBD2. V shed 0 bases, J shed 6 bases, and the junction held 4 bases outside the gene matches. From germline, CDR1 is SGHRS and CDR2 YFSETQ. The CDR3 is 15 residues long. In nucleotides, the CDR3 is TGCGCCAGCAGCTTGGCCCTAGCGGGTTCCGGGGAGCTGTTTTTT. Translated: CASSLALAGSGELFF.

Here the CDR3 DNA reads TGTGCCTGGAGGGGACAGGGGGCATCCGGGGAGCTGTTTTTT. This gives the protein CAWRGQGASGELFF. The genes are TRBV30 and TRBJ2-2, with TRBD1 matching over 12 bases. CDR3 length: 14 residues. Germline values: CDR1 GTSNPN, CDR2 SVGIG (reference sequence). V dropped 3 bases and J dropped 6; count of bases not matched to a gene: 2. The full variable domain, rest sourced from reference TRBV30 and TRBJ2-2, is SQTIHQWPATLVQPVGSPLSLECTVEGTSNPNLYWYRQAAGRGLQLLFYSVGIGQISSEVPQNLSASRPQDRQFILSSKKLLLSDSGFYLCAWRGQGASGELFFGEGSRLTVL.